The entry that follows covers one T cell receptor beta chain sequence. This clone appeared a single time. No antigen is known for it. The sample holds no much larger clone one base away, and base qualities are not on file. The V end loses 5 bases and the J end loses 7 bases, and a stretch of 18 bases separates them. The CDR3 runs 15 amino acids, cysteine and phenylalanine included. Only the CDR3 region is kept as DNA, spanning 45 bases read in frame from base 1. From a lookup of the germline V gene (reference sequence), CDR1 and CDR2 are LNHNV and YYDKDF. This sample is part of a study of OX40 agonist ivuxolimab in advanced cancers. Some background on the complete study: The costimulatory receptor OX40 (CD134) was targeted by ivuxolimab, a fully human IgG2 agonistic monoclonal antibody. Of the roughly 52 patients in dose escalation, around 20 had hepatocellular carcinoma, approximately 15 had melanoma, 9 had renal cell carcinoma and 9 had head and neck cancer. A male proportion of roughly 80% and a mean age of around 60 years, ranging from about 20 to 85, were recorded for the dose-escalation cohort. Prior anti-PD-1, anti-PD-L1 or anti-CTLA-4 therapy was permitted, and checkpoint inhibitors had been received by about 37% of dose-escalation patients. Peripheral TCRbeta sequencing was intended to test whether TCR sequence diversity was altered and clonal T-cell expansion was caused by ivuxolimab. Partial responses occurred in three dose-escalation patients: two with cutaneous melanoma and one with hepatocellular carcinoma. The paper reports the monotherapy dose-escalation portion (N = 52 patients) of the phase I ivuxolimab trial. Intravenous ivuxolimab was administered to patients every 2 weeks at six dose levels: 0.01, 0.1, 0.3, 1.5, 3 and 10 mg/kg.

Patients with autoimmune disease history or receiving systemic immunosuppression were excluded from the trial. Peripheral blood for TCR sequencing was collected from all dose cohorts at baseline, on cycle 4 day 1, and on cycle 7 day 1. Samples came from an open-label, multicenter, first-in-human phase I dose-escalation trial of ivuxolimab. The trial enrolled adults with locally advanced or metastatic head and neck squamous cell, hepatocellular, melanoma or renal cell carcinoma. CD4+ and CD8+ T cells were sorted separately from peripheral blood before TCR sequencing. General study outcomes and caveats: On average, CD8+ T cells showed more expanded clones than CD4+ T cells after ivuxolimab. Low levels of normalized T-cell clonal expansion were also seen in some patients who did not respond. Clonal expansion of both CD4+ and CD8+ blood T cells was observed from baseline to week 6 at doses 0.1 to 3.0 mg/kg. In the 0.1-3.0 mg/kg groups, partial responders were among the patients with the lowest normalized peripheral clonal expansion, particularly in CD8+ T cells. Which antigens the clonally expanded peripheral T cells were specific for was not determined.

Genomic DNA was extracted from sorted cells for sequencing of the TCRbeta CDR3 region. The immunoSEQ Assay was used for sequencing of TCRbeta CDR3 regions. TCRdb retrieved this table from immuneACCESS and kept in-frame rearrangements only. Not all clones are present; in checked studies, unresolved V genes account for under half, and no reason is known for the remainder. Within this sample are about 72,000 clones, with 89% of them counted one time only. Together, the top ten hold about an eighth of the sample. The TCR sequence derives from an adult with an advanced solid tumor such as melanoma, head and neck, liver or kidney cancer. The sequencing here drew on CD4+ or CD8+ T cells sorted from blood, taken in a trial of the OX40 agonist ivuxolimab. Rearrangement joined TRBV15 to TRBJ1-5; the D gene assignment is ambiguous. The DNA reads TGTGCCACCAGCGCGAAGGGTATCAGCGGCCAGCCCCAGCATTTT. Protein translation: CATSAKGISGQPQHF. The CDR3, completed at both ends by the reference TRBV15 and TRBJ1-5 genes, gives the full variable domain DAMVIQNPRYQVTQFGKPVTLSCSQTLNHNVMYWYQQKSSQAPKLLFHYYDKDFNNEADTPDNFQSRRPNTSFCFLDIRSPGLGDTAMYLCATSAKGISGQPQHFGDGTRLSIL.